Shown below are 28 T cell receptor beta chains from a single sample sequenced in a study of cytomegalovirus exposure and HLA in healthy donors. The PCR used 60 Vbeta and 13 Jbeta primers. Profiled with immunoSEQ multiplex PCR; TCRdb holds only in-frame clones, not every one. The sample has some 120,000 clones, more than 80% seen once. The material sequenced was PBMCs. The receptors stem from a man aged 35-49 years in good health and CMV-seronegative.

CDR3 amino acids: CASSLGRGLDTQYF. CDR3 coding DNA: TGTGCCAGCAGTTTAGGACGGGGATTAGATACGCAGTATTTT. The chain joins TRBV27 to TRBJ2-3, with a weak D call TRBD2 (5 bases). Trimming took off 2 bases at V and 5 bases at J, with 11 bases between the two ends. This CDR3 is built from 14 residues. Germline CDR1 reads MNHEY; CDR2 reads SMNVEV (reference sequence).

CDR3 amino acids: CASSLQASGANVLTF. The CDR3 nucleotides are TGTGCCAGCAGCTTACAAGCCTCTGGGGCCAACGTCCTGACTTTC. The chain couples TRBV7-9 to TRBJ2-6; D gene unclear. The CDR3 length is 15 residues. Germline V gene data show CDR1 as SEHNR and CDR2 as FQNEAQ (reference sequence). V lost 2 bases and J 0 bases, leaving 5 bases between the germline ends.

The chain has TRBV7-3 and TRBJ2-7, with 11 bases identical to TRBD2. The CDR3 has 15 residues. Germline V gene lookup returns CDR1 SGHTA and CDR2 FQGTGA. V trimming: 3 bases; J trimming: 3 bases; junction bases outside the gene matches: 4. The CDR3 reads CASSFSGTSGYEQYF. The CDR3 nucleotides are TGTGCCAGCAGCTTCAGTGGGACTAGCGGCTACGAGCAGTACTTC.

The chain couples TRBV4-1 to TRBJ2-3; 7 positions agree with TRBD1. The CDR3 extends over 15 amino acids. Unmatched junction bases numbered 2, after V lost 1 base and J lost 1 base. Germline V lookup: CDR1 MGHRA, CDR2 YSYEKL. The CDR3 bases are TGCGCCAGCAGCCAAGGACAGGGACGCACAGATACGCAGTATTTT. Its protein product is CASSQGQGRTDTQYF.

The gene calls are TRBV4-3 and TRBJ1-2; D may be TRBD1 (6 bases). The germline V and J ends were trimmed by 1 base and 5 bases, with 8 bases remaining between them. The CDR3 is made up of 13 amino acids. Germline V lookup: CDR1 LGHNA, CDR2 YSLEER. The CDR3 bases are TGCGCCAGCAGCCAAGCTCAGGGGTATGGCTACACCTTC. This encodes CASSQAQGYGYTF.

Comment on this clone: Compared with germline, one end of the junction differs, possibly owing to a read error. The rearrangement links TRBV30 to TRBJ2-6; D might be TRBD1 (5 bases). Germline V gives CDR1 GTSNPN, CDR2 SVGIG (reference sequence). CDR3 length equals 12 residues. The CDR3 protein is CAWSAGANGLTF. As DNA, the CDR3 is TGTGCCTGGAGTGCTGGGGCCAACGGCCTGACTTTC. Combining the CDR3 with reference TRBV30 and TRBJ2-6 gives the whole variable domain SQTIHQWPATLVQPVGSPLSLECTVEGTSNPNLYWYRQAAGRGLQLLFYSVGIGQISSEVPQNLSASRPQDRQFILSSKKLLLSDSGFYLCAWSAGANGLTFGAGSRLTVL.

DNA of the CDR3: TGTGCCAGCAGTCTCCCGACAGGGACTAATGAAAAACTGTTTTTT. Amino acids: CASSLPTGTNEKLFF. J is TRBJ1-4 and V is TRBV28; 7 nucleotides line up with TRBD1. Trimming at V came to 5 bases and at J to 2 bases, leaving 5 bases not matched to a gene. Germline assignment: CDR1 MDHEN and CDR2 SYDVKM. The CDR3 is 15 amino acids.

The genes are TRBV4-3 and TRBJ1-1; 8 bases agree with TRBD1. CDR1 and CDR2 (germline): LGHNA, YSLEER. The CDR3 runs 15 residues. J lost 0 bases, V lost 2 bases, and 2 bases had no gene match. As DNA, the CDR3 is TGCGCCAGCAGCCAACGGACAGGGATGAACACTGAAGCTTTCTTT. Its protein is CASSQRTGMNTEAFF.

V gene TRBV29-1 combines with J gene TRBJ2-2, with TRBD2 as a possible D gene (6 bases). The germline CDR1 and CDR2 sequences are SQVTM and ANQGSEA. The CDR3 has 13 amino acids. Trimming pared 6 bases from V and 0 bases from J, leaving 8 bases between. The CDR3 sequence: CSVGTPNTGELFF. The CDR3 DNA sequence: TGCAGCGTCGGGACTCCGAACACCGGGGAGCTGTTTTTT.

The chain recombines TRBV6-5 with TRBJ1-3, with D uncertain. The V gene's germline CDR1 is MNHEY and CDR2 SVGAGI. Trimming removed 0 bases at V and 2 bases at J, with 11 bases between. The CDR3 consists of 16 residues. The CDR3 DNA follows: TGTGCCAGCAGTTACTCGAGTGGTATCACTGGAAACACCATATATTTT. This gives the protein CASSYSSGITGNTIYF.

The V and J genes are TRBV5-1 and TRBJ1-1; 8 positions match TRBD1. The CDR3 contains 15 residues. Germline assignment: CDR1 SGHRS and CDR2 YFSETQ. V lost 4 bases and J lost 6; bases outside the gene matches: 11. The CDR3 region is CASSRAARGPPEAFF. The CDR3 DNA is TGCGCCAGCAGCCGCGCGGCCAGGGGGCCTCCTGAAGCTTTCTTT.

Remarks on this clone: Sequence at one end of the junction differs from germline and may be a read error. V is TRBV18 and J is TRBJ2-6; tentative D call: TRBD1 (5 bases). CDR1 is KGHSH and CDR2 is LQKENI in the germline V gene. The CDR3 runs 14 residues. CDR3 in amino acids: CASSPDSGANGLTF. The CDR3 DNA follows: TGTGCCAGCTCACCCGACTCTGGGGCCAACGGCCTGACTTTC.

The chain recombines TRBV27 with TRBJ2-1; 11 nucleotides line up with TRBD2. The V segment lost 10 bases and the J segment 5 bases; nucleotides outside the gene matches: 10. Germline V gene sequence: CDR1 MNHEY, CDR2 SMNVEV (reference sequence). The CDR3 sequence is 15 residues long. CDR3 amino acids: CATQPQLAGDNEQFF. DNA of the CDR3: TGTGCCACCCAACCCCAACTAGCGGGAGACAATGAGCAGTTCTTC.

The V gene is TRBV27, the J gene TRBJ2-3; D is possibly TRBD2 (5 bases). The CDR3 consists of 13 residues. Germline values: CDR1 MNHEY, CDR2 SMNVEV (reference sequence). The germline V and J ends were trimmed by 5 bases and 4 bases, with 10 bases remaining between them. The CDR3 bases are TGTGCCAGCAGTGCGGGTTGGGCAGATACGCAGTATTTT. Encoded protein: CASSAGWADTQYF.

This clone was counted only a few times. This rearrangement joins TRBV4-3 to TRBJ2-2, with TRBD1 as a possible D gene (6 bases). Trimming left V 1 base short and J 0 bases short, with 9 bases between. CDR3 length: 16 amino acids. CDR1 LGHNA and CDR2 YSLEER come from the germline V gene. The CDR3 DNA reads TGCGCCAGCAGCCAAGCTTCAGGGGCGAACACCGGGGAGCTGTTTTTT. Protein: CASSQASGANTGELFF.

The CDR3, as DNA: TGTGCCTGGGTCAGCTCTGGAAACACCATATATTTT. Protein sequence: CAWVSSGNTIYF. This sequence joins TRBV30 and TRBJ1-3; no definite D call. CDR3 size: 12 residues. Trimming removed 5 bases from V and 0 bases from J, with 5 bases in between. CDR1 is GTSNPN, CDR2 SVGIG, per germline (reference sequence). Complete variable domain (other parts from reference TRBV30 and TRBJ1-3): SQTIHQWPATLVQPVGSPLSLECTVEGTSNPNLYWYRQAAGRGLQLLFYSVGIGQISSEVPQNLSASRPQDRQFILSSKKLLLSDSGFYLCAWVSSGNTIYFGEGSWLTVV.

A note on this clone: The junction departs from germline at one end; a sequencing error may be responsible. Distinct nucleotide sequences in the sample also encode this CDR3. The rearrangement uses TRBV29-1 and TRBJ2-7, with a weak D call TRBD2 (5 bases). The germline V gene has CDR1 SQVTM and CDR2 ANQGSEA. This CDR3 has 12 amino acids. CDR3 sequence: CSVQASSYEQYF. The CDR3 bases are TGCAGCGTTCAGGCTAGCTCCTACGAGCAGTACTTT.

The CDR3 here is CASSQETGSGANVLTF. The DNA for the CDR3 is TGCGCCAGCAGCCAAGAAACAGGGTCTGGGGCCAACGTCCTGACTTTC. The genes are TRBV4-3 and TRBJ2-6, with a tentative D call TRBD1 (6 bases). Germline V gives CDR1 LGHNA, CDR2 YSLEER. Trimming left V 0 bases short and J 1 base short, with 7 bases between. This CDR3 is built from 16 residues.

This chain connects TRBV7-8 to TRBJ1-4; tentatively, D is TRBD1 (5 bases). This CDR3 has 14 residues. Per germline, CDR1 SGHVS and CDR2 FQNEAQ. Trimming left V 1 base short and J 7 bases short, with 10 bases between. This chain's CDR3 is CASSLEGTAEKLFF. The CDR3 bases are TGTGCCAGCAGCTTAGAAGGGACTGCTGAAAAACTGTTTTTT.

This clone has only one observation. This chain connects TRBV7-2 to TRBJ2-1, with 12 bases lining up with TRBD2. Germline CDR1 and CDR2: SGHTA and FQGNSA. Trimming at V came to 6 bases and at J to 4 bases, leaving 7 bases not matched to a gene. The CDR3 extends over 16 amino acids. CDR3 in amino acids: CASSLGGLAGYNEQFF. CDR3 DNA sequence: TGTGCCAGCAGTTTGGGGGGACTAGCGGGTTACAATGAGCAGTTCTTC.

The V and J genes are TRBV7-9 and TRBJ1-5; weak D call: TRBD1 (5 bases). The CDR3 loop spans 13 amino acids. V gave up 1 base and J gave up 5 bases, with 6 bases separating them. Per the germline V gene, CDR1 is SEHNR and CDR2 is FQNEAQ (reference sequence). The CDR3 spells CASSLEGDQPQHF. DNA of the CDR3: TGTGCCAGCAGCTTAGAAGGGGATCAGCCCCAGCATTTT.

The chain employs TRBV4-2 and TRBJ2-5; TRBD2 aligns across 10 bases. Unmatched junction bases numbered 12, after V lost 1 base and J lost 4 bases. The CDR3 totals 18 residues. Germline V CDR1 and CDR2: LGHNA, YNFKEQ. The CDR3 region is CASSQVGAGGPRGETQYF. The CDR3 bases are TGTGCCAGCAGCCAAGTAGGAGCGGGAGGGCCTAGGGGAGAGACCCAGTACTTC.

This clone turned up a few times. The CDR3 DNA reads as TGTGCCAGCTCACCTGAGGAAGAGACCCAGTACTTC. Translation: CASSPEEETQYF. The V and J genes are TRBV18 and TRBJ2-5; D is uncertain. V lost 3 bases to trimming and J lost 3 bases, with 5 bases between them. The CDR3 consists of 12 residues. The germline V gene has CDR1 KGHSH and CDR2 LQKENI.

With respect to this clone: A junction end diverges from the germline sequence, so it may reflect a read error. V and J are TRBV7-9 and TRBJ2-3; 13 bases are shared with TRBD2. CDR1 and CDR2 from the germline V gene are SEHNR and FQNEAQ (reference sequence). The CDR3 consists of 17 residues. CDR3 residues: CSSSRRGLAGALDTQYF. The CDR3 nucleotides are TGTTCCAGCAGCCGTAGAGGACTAGCGGGAGCTCTGGATACGCAGTATTTT.

The V and J genes are TRBV7-6 and TRBJ2-1, with 9 bases that match TRBD2. Losses at the gene ends were 1 base for V and 4 bases for J; bases not matched to a gene: 8. The length of the CDR3 is 17 residues. Per germline, CDR1 SGHVS and CDR2 FNYEAQ. The CDR3 DNA is TGTGCCAGCAGCTTAGTGTTAGGGCGGGAGGGATACAATGAGCAGTTCTTC. Its protein product is CASSLVLGREGYNEQFF.

This chain joins TRBV6-5 and TRBJ2-7; 11 positions agree with TRBD1. The CDR3 runs to 16 residues. The germline V gene encodes CDR1 MNHEY and CDR2 SVGAGI. J was trimmed by 0 bases and V by 4 bases; bases with no gene match: 5. CDR3 region: CASSSAGTGGSYEQYF. CDR3 nucleotide sequence: TGTGCCAGCAGTTCGGCCGGGACAGGGGGCTCCTACGAGCAGTACTTC.

The chain couples TRBV28 to TRBJ2-7; perhaps TRBD2 as D (5 bases). With 5 bases removed from V and 7 bases from J, the gap between germline ends came to 21 bases. Per the germline V gene, CDR1 is MDHEN and CDR2 is SYDVKM. This CDR3 spans 15 amino acids. In nucleotides, the CDR3 is TGTGCCAGCAGTCTCGGACTTCTTGCCTTTCCTGAGCAGTACTTC. Its translation is CASSLGLLAFPEQYF.

The V call is TRBV6-5, the J call TRBJ2-3; 7 nucleotides line up with TRBD2. Germline V gene sequence: CDR1 MNHEY, CDR2 SVGAGI. The CDR3 totals 16 residues. Trimming removed 4 bases from V and 8 bases from J; junction bases left unmatched: 15. This CDR3 reads CASSSWTSSPLGTQYF. The CDR3 DNA sequence: TGTGCCAGCAGTTCCTGGACTAGTTCGCCACTGGGTACGCAGTATTTT.